The present T cell receptor beta chain was sequenced within a study of blood T cell repertoires in COVID-19. Study as a whole: The samples span acute and convalescent COVID-19 from the United States, Italy and Spain. The cDNA or gDNA used as material had been derived from T cells, B-cell-depleted T cells, or PBMCs.

In the original processing: Researchers report that nucleated cell counts were estimated from reference gene primer amplification. Assay: immunoSEQ multiplex PCR; the TCRdb copy retains only in-frame clones and omits some. Clone size and V and J calls were adopted from that table, with D and trimming inferred from the DNA. The repertoire holds 200,000 to 250,000 clones, with about 80% as singletons. This clone was recorded a few times. The TCR was taken from a woman in her twenties or thirties who had recovered from COVID-19. What was sequenced was peripheral blood.

In DNA, the CDR3 is TGTGCCAGCAGCTCCGACCTCAGGGGGTACAATGAGCAGTTCTTC. Amino acid sequence: CASSSDLRGYNEQFF. The gene calls are TRBV5-4 and TRBJ2-1; 7 bases align to TRBD1. The CDR3 runs 15 residues. CDR1 is SGHNT, CDR2 YYREEE, per germline (reference sequence). Losses at the gene ends were 3 bases for V and 4 bases for J; bases not matched to a gene: 7.